The clone carrying this T cell receptor (beta chain) appeared many times. The antigen is unknown. The record originates from a study of identical twins. Findings and caveats of the study: Zero-insertion analyses were open to partial confounding by invariant MAIT and iNKT cells. Weaker excess twin sharing was observed in beta out-of-frame sequences. Abundant beta clonotypes from cord blood had fewer insertions, unlike memory repertoires, which showed none.

A universal primer site was added by template switching, and unique molecular identifiers were carried by the cDNA. TCRdb fed the 5' RACE reads into MiXCR, producing one record per CDR3 protein. This repertoire shows around 220,000 distinct CDR3 sequences, over 12% found once; its top ten account for around 8.3%. The material sequenced was memory (CD45RO+) T cells sorted from blood. The clonotype was recovered from a woman aged 18-35 years in good health.

The CDR3 DNA reads TGCGCCAGCAGCTTGGTTGGGACTAGCGGGCAAGAGACCCAGTACTTC. Translation gives CASSLVGTSGQETQYF. The chain uses TRBV5-1 and TRBJ2-5; 12 bases map to TRBD2. The CDR3 is 16 residues long. V was pared by 0 bases and J by 2 bases, with 2 bases of the junction left unmatched. Germline V gene lookup returns CDR1 SGHRS and CDR2 YFSETQ.